Following are 14 T cell receptor beta chains from one sample sequenced in a study of T cells in severe cutaneous drug reactions. TCR subtype-specific primers in iRepertoire multiplex PCR prepared libraries for bulk and single-cell sequencing. TCRdb reprocessed the multiplex PCR reads and stores each CDR3 protein as one record, lacking DNA. The sample includes over a thousand distinct CDR3 sequences. The patients sequenced had a carbamazepine-induced Stevens-Johnson syndrome or toxic epidermal necrolysis reaction. The specimen sequenced was PBMCs. These receptors originate from a human donor with a severe cutaneous adverse drug reaction.

Its frequency marks this clonotype as medium-sized (0.01 to 0.1%). The chain links TRBV5-5 to TRBJ2-7; without DNA, the TCRdb call of TRBD1 cannot be checked. The germline gives CDR1 SGHKS, CDR2 YYEKEE (reference sequence). The CDR3 is 15 residues long. The CDR3 reads CASSYRQASSYEQYF.

In terms of frequency, this clonotype is medium-sized (0.01 to 0.1%). The gene calls are TRBV7-8 and TRBJ2-5; TCRdb's assignment of TRBD2 cannot be checked, as there is no DNA. CDR3 length: 15 amino acids. Germline CDR1 and CDR2: SGHVS and FQNEAQ. CDR3 region: CASSLAGGPEETQYF. Together with reference TRBV7-8 and TRBJ2-5, the CDR3 gives the full variable domain: GAGVSQSPRYKVAKRGQDVALRCDPISGHVSLFWYQQALGQGPEFLTYFQNEAQLDKSGLPSDRFFAERPEGSVSTLKIQRTQQEDSAVYLCASSLAGGPEETQYFGPGTRLLVL.

This clonotype is classed as large by frequency. The chain has TRBV6-1 and TRBJ2-1; lacking DNA, the TRBD2 call made by TCRdb goes unchecked. The CDR3 has 15 amino acids. The V gene's germline CDR1 is MNHNS and CDR2 SASEGT. The CDR3 sequence is CASSAIASRYNEQFF.

Frequency places this clonotype as medium-sized. The chain couples TRBV3-1 to TRBJ2-3; the TRBD1 assignment by TCRdb is unverifiable without DNA. CDR1 and CDR2 (germline): LGHDT, YNNKEL (reference sequence). The CDR3 runs 15 residues. CDR3: CASSQDGDHTDTQYF.

Considering frequency, this clonotype is large. The chain employs TRBV28 and TRBJ1-5; TCRdb gives TRBD1 as the D gene, but with no DNA this cannot be confirmed. The germline CDR1 and CDR2 sequences are MDHEN and SYDVKM. This CDR3 spans 14 amino acids. CDR3 region: CASSARTGSQPQHF.

This clonotype is deemed medium-sized by its frequency. The V gene is TRBV11-2, the J gene TRBJ1-1; with no DNA, the TCRdb D assignment of TRBD1 cannot be verified. In germline, CDR1 is SGHAT, CDR2 FQNNGV. This CDR3 region has 15 residues. This chain's CDR3 is CASSFRTGYSTEAFF.

This clonotype is called medium-sized (0.01 to 0.1%) based on its frequency. The chain has TRBV5-4 and TRBJ2-1. The CDR3 length is 14 residues. In germline, CDR1 is SGHNT, CDR2 YYREEE (reference sequence). The CDR3 here is CASSLTGNYNEQFF.

This clonotype is deemed medium-sized by its frequency. The V gene is TRBV4-1, the J gene TRBJ2-1; TCRdb picks TRBD1, but there is no DNA to check that call. CDR1 is MGHRA, CDR2 YSYEKL, per germline. The CDR3 extends over 13 amino acids. This CDR3 is CASSQDAHLEQFF.

This clonotype is identified as medium-sized from frequency. The CDR3 protein is CASRYGSSSYNEQFF. The chain recombines TRBV5-1 with TRBJ2-1. CDR1 is SGHRS, CDR2 YFSETQ, per germline. This CDR3 contains 15 residues.

This chain connects TRBV28 to TRBJ2-6; TCRdb returns TRBD2, unconfirmable since there is no DNA. Per the germline V gene, CDR1 is MDHEN and CDR2 is SYDVKM. The CDR3 is made up of 18 amino acids. CDR3 region: CASSPTSGSASGANVLTF.

This clonotype counts as medium-sized by frequency. The rearrangement joins TRBV25-1 to TRBJ2-5. The CDR3 is made up of 13 amino acids. Germline CDR1 is MGHDK and CDR2 is SYGVNS. The CDR3 is CASSEAGQETQYF.

Its frequency marks this clonotype as medium-sized. The V call is TRBV12-3 or TRBV12-4, the J call TRBJ2-6. The CDR3 covers 14 residues. Here the CDR3 reads CASSFPSGANVLTF.

This chain joins TRBV19 and TRBJ2-1; TCRdb selects TRBD1, and the lack of DNA leaves this call unchecked. Germline CDR1 and CDR2: LNHDA and SQIVND (reference sequence). This CDR3 has 13 residues. CDR3 region: CASSSPGYNEQFF.

In terms of frequency, this clonotype is medium-sized (0.01 to 0.1%). The chain joins TRBV5-6 to TRBJ2-7; absent DNA, TCRdb's TRBD2 call cannot be checked. CDR3 length equals 15 residues. Germline CDR1 is SGHDT and CDR2 is YYEEEE. Here the CDR3 reads CASSPQPGRLAEQYF.